This T cell receptor beta chain appears in the sequencing data of a study of cytomegalovirus exposure and HLA in healthy donors. As regards this clone: Its cognate antigen is unknown.

Germline values: CDR1 MDHEN, CDR2 SYDVKM. The CDR3 extends over 13 amino acids. Trimming removed 3 bases from V and 6 bases from J; junction bases left unmatched: 3. Notes on the study in general: Donors belonging to an Asian-associated ancestry cluster reportedly showed fewer N-insertions in productive TCRs than the 666-donor mean, according to what a later analysis found. A highly shared variant cluster was judged a likely technical artifact.

Both 60 Vbeta primers and 13 Jbeta primers went into the PCR. The protocol was immunoSEQ multiplex PCR, while the TCRdb copy is restricted to in-frame clones and leaves out a portion. Of over 150,000 clones listed, 70% to 80% were seen once; the top ten hold 2.1%. Material: PBMCs. The source of this sequence is a man aged 25 to 40 in good health and CMV-seronegative. The chain is built from TRBV28 and TRBJ1-2, with 8 nucleotides matching TRBD1. The CDR3 nucleotides read TGTGCCAGCAGTTTCCCAGGGGGCGATGGCTACACCTTC. It yields the protein CASSFPGGDGYTF.